Following are 18 T cell receptor beta chains from one sample sequenced in a study of T cell responses to AZD1222 COVID-19 vaccine. The repertoire was sequenced with immunoSEQ multiplex PCR; TCRdb's copy has only in-frame clones and lacks some. The sample contains around 99,000 clones, about 90% of which appear only once. The sequenced sample was peripheral blood, obtained 28 days after the second AZD1222 dose. Receptors originate from an adult who received the AZD1222 COVID-19 vaccine.

The J gene is TRBJ1-4, the V gene TRBV27; a possible D gene is TRBD1 (6 bases). This CDR3 has 13 amino acids. Trimming removed 6 bases at V and 5 bases at J, with 10 bases between. CDR1 is MNHEY and CDR2 is SMNVEV in the germline V gene (reference sequence). CDR3 in amino acids: CASRRTGNEKLFF. The CDR3 DNA sequence: TGTGCCAGCAGAAGAACAGGGAATGAAAAACTGTTTTTT. Full variable domain (outside the CDR3, taken from reference TRBV27 and TRBJ1-4): EAQVTQNPRYLITVTGKKLTVTCSQNMNHEYMSWYRQDPGLGLRQIYYSMNVEVTDKGDVPEGYKVSRKEKRNFPLILESPSPNQTSLYFCASRRTGNEKLFFGSGTQLSVL.

J is TRBJ2-2 and V is TRBV5-6; D unresolved. This CDR3 spans 14 amino acids. Trimming stripped 0 bases from V and 4 bases from J, with 7 bases between. Germline V gene lookup returns CDR1 SGHDT and CDR2 YYEEEE. The CDR3 region has the DNA TGTGCCAGCAGCTTGGGGGCAGTCACCGGGGAGCTGTTTTTT. Protein: CASSLGAVTGELFF.

V gene TRBV5-5 combines with J gene TRBJ2-1, with unresolved D. Deletions cut 6 bases from V and 7 bases from J, with 17 bases between. Germline-derived CDR1 and CDR2 are SGHKS and YYEKEE (reference sequence). The CDR3 is 14 residues long. CDR3 DNA sequence: TGTGCCAGCACCCTTGGATGGATTCGGAATGAGCAGTTCTTC. It codes for CASTLGWIRNEQFF.

This chain uses TRBV28 with TRBJ1-2; D possibly corresponds to TRBD1 (6 bases). V lost 2 bases to trimming and J lost 4 bases, with 8 bases between them. The CDR3 spans 13 residues. Germline lookup yields CDR1 MDHEN and CDR2 SYDVKM. CDR3 sequence (DNA): TGTGCCAGCAGTTTAATCAGGGGCTATGGCTACACCTTC. Amino acid sequence: CASSLIRGYGYTF.

The V call is TRBV6-5, the J call TRBJ2-7, with 8 bases aligning to TRBD1. CDR1 is MNHEY, CDR2 SVGAGI, per germline. The CDR3 covers 15 residues. Trimming took 7 bases from V and 2 from J; bases not matched to a gene: 10. DNA of the CDR3: TGTGCCAGCATCTTTAGGACAGGGTCCACCTACGAGCAGTACTTC. Its translation: CASIFRTGSTYEQYF.

The V gene is TRBV3-1 (or the pseudogene TRBV3-2), the J gene TRBJ2-6, with a possible D match to TRBD2 (6 bases). The germline V gene has CDR1 LGHDT and CDR2 YNNKEL (reference sequence). V gave up 6 bases and J gave up 1 base, with 10 bases separating them. CDR3 length: 15 residues. The CDR3: CASRDGRSGANVLTF. CDR3 DNA sequence: TGTGCCAGCAGGGATGGGAGGTCTGGGGCCAACGTCCTGACTTTC.

This chain links TRBV4-2 with TRBJ1-2; perhaps TRBD1 as D (6 bases). The V end was cut by 7 bases, the J end by 4 bases, with 25 bases between. Germline CDR1 is LGHNA and CDR2 is YNFKEQ. This CDR3 contains 17 residues. The CDR3 loop reads CASMATGGTGSSYGYTF. CDR3 nucleotide sequence: TGTGCCAGCATGGCAACCGGCGGAACAGGGTCTAGCTATGGCTACACCTTC.

In its sample, this clone was seen once. The chain joins TRBV9 to TRBJ1-2; D is uncertain. This CDR3 contains 13 residues. Germline V gene lookup returns CDR1 SGDLS and CDR2 YYNGEE. The V end was cut by 0 bases, the J end by 5 bases, with 8 bases between. DNA for the CDR3: TGTGCCAGCAGCGTAGTTAGTACATATGGCTACACCTTC. It codes for CASSVVSTYGYTF.

The chain links TRBV4-1 to TRBJ1-4; D gene uncertain. V was cut by 1 base and J by 5 bases, with 8 bases left in between. Germline CDR1 is MGHRA and CDR2 is YSYEKL. CDR3 length: 14 residues. The CDR3 reads CASSQVTLNEKLFF. The DNA for the CDR3 is TGCGCCAGCAGCCAAGTAACATTAAATGAAAAACTGTTTTTT.

This sequence joins TRBV18 and TRBJ1-2; 10 nucleotides line up with TRBD1. The J segment lost 7 bases and the V segment lost 5 bases, leaving 10 bases of the junction unmatched. Germline V gene data show CDR1 as KGHSH and CDR2 as LQKENI. The length of the CDR3 is 15 residues. The chain's CDR3 is CASSYGPGQGTGYTF. The DNA of the CDR3 is TGTGCCAGCTCATACGGACCGGGACAGGGGACTGGCTACACCTTC.

This chain uses TRBV10-3 with TRBJ2-7, with 7 bases lining up with TRBD1. The CDR3 consists of 13 residues. With V trimmed by 4 bases and J by 3 bases, 3 bases remained unmatched. CDR1 is ENHRY and CDR2 is SYGVKD in the germline V gene. DNA for the CDR3: TGTGCCATCAGTGGGGCAGGGGGCTACGAGCAGTACTTC. Translated: CAISGAGGYEQYF.

The V gene is TRBV5-6, the J gene TRBJ1-1; 10 bases match TRBD1. The germline V gene has CDR1 SGHDT and CDR2 YYEEEE. The CDR3 totals 15 residues. V lost 0 bases to trimming and J lost 5 bases; unmatched junction nucleotides: 4. This CDR3 reads CASSLAGTGETEAFF. The CDR3 nucleotides are TGTGCCAGCAGCTTGGCCGGGACAGGGGAGACTGAAGCTTTCTTT. Full variable domain (missing parts from reference TRBV5-6 and TRBJ1-1): DAGVTQSPTHLIKTRGQQVTLRCSPKSGHDTVSWYQQALGQGPQFIFQYYEEEERQRGNFPDRFSGHQFPNYSSELNVNALLLGDSALYLCASSLAGTGETEAFFGQGTRLTVV.

With regard to this clone: The sample carries other DNA sequences with the same CDR3. The chain couples TRBV12-3 or TRBV12-4 to TRBJ2-7, with no clear D. The CDR3 runs 12 residues. Trimming removed 5 bases at V and 0 bases at J, with 5 bases between. As DNA, the CDR3 is TGTGCCAGCAGTCCCAGCTCCTACGAGCAGTACTTC. Its translation is CASSPSSYEQYF.

The chain carries TRBV7-9 and TRBJ1-6; D call uncertain. The CDR3 runs 12 residues. Germline assignment: CDR1 SEHNR and CDR2 FQNEAQ (reference sequence). Deletions cut 1 base from V and 10 bases from J, with 5 bases between. The DNA of the CDR3 is TGTGCCAGCAGCTTAGAAGAGTCACCCCTCCACTTT. This translates into CASSLEESPLHF.

The J gene is TRBJ1-3, the V gene TRBV30; D gene ambiguous. Germline assignment: CDR1 GTSNPN and CDR2 SVGIG (reference sequence). The CDR3 totals 14 residues. Trimming removed 2 bases from V and 5 bases from J, with 13 bases in between. The CDR3 region has the DNA TGTGCCTGGAGTACAGAAAGGGTCAGAAACACCATATATTTT. Amino acid sequence: CAWSTERVRNTIYF.

This clone was picked up a small number of times. This chain connects TRBV4-3 to TRBJ1-1; TRBD1 agrees at 8 bases. From germline, CDR1 is LGHNA and CDR2 YSLEER. J lost 4 bases, V lost 4 bases, and 2 bases had no gene match. The CDR3 has 13 residues. CDR3 residues: CASSRTGSTEAFF. The CDR3 coding sequence is TGCGCCAGCAGCCGGACAGGGAGCACTGAAGCTTTCTTT.

V gene TRBV3-1 (or the pseudogene TRBV3-2) combines with J gene TRBJ2-7; no clear D. The germline gives CDR1 LGHDT, CDR2 YNNKEL (reference sequence). The CDR3 spans 11 residues. V lost 4 bases and J lost 0, with 1 base in between. This CDR3 reads CASSLSYEQYF. The CDR3 bases are TGTGCCAGCAGCCTCTCCTACGAGCAGTACTTC.

V and J are TRBV5-5 and TRBJ1-5; no clear D gene. The V gene lost 0 bases and the J gene lost 2 bases, with 6 bases spanning the gap. CDR1 is SGHKS, CDR2 YYEKEE, per germline (reference sequence). The CDR3 loop spans 14 amino acids. The DNA for the CDR3 is TGTGCCAGCAGCTTGGAGCAGCGCAATCAGCCCCAGCATTTT. Protein product: CASSLEQRNQPQHF.